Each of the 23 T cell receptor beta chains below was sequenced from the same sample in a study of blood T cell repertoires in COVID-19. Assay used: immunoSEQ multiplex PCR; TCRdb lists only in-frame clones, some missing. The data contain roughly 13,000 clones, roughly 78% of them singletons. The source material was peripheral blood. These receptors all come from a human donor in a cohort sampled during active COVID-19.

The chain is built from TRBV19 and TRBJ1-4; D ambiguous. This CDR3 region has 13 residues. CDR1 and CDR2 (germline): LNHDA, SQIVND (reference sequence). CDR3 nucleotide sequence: TGTGCACATAACGGGAGAACTAATGAAAAACTGTTTTTT. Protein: CAHNGRTNEKLFF.

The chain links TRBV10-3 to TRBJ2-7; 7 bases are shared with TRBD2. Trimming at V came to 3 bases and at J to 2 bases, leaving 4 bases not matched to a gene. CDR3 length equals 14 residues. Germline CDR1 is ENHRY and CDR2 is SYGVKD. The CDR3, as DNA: TGTGCCATCAGTGAAAACGGACTAGCCTACGAGCAGTACTTC. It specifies CAISENGLAYEQYF.

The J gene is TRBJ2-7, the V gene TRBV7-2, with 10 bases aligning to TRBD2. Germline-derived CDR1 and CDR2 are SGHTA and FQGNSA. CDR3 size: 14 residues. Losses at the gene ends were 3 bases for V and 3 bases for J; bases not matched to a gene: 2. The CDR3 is CASSLWTSGYEQYF. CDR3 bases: TGTGCCAGCAGCTTGTGGACTAGCGGCTACGAGCAGTACTTC.

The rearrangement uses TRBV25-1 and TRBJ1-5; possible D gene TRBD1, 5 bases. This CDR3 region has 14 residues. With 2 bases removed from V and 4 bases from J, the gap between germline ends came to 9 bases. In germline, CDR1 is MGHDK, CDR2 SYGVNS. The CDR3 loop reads CASSEQGSNQPQHF. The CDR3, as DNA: TGTGCCAGCAGTGAACAGGGCAGTAATCAGCCCCAGCATTTT.

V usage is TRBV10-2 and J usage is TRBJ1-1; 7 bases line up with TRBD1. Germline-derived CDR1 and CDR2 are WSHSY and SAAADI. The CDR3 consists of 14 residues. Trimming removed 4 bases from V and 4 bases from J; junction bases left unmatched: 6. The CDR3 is CASSVQGVSTEAFF. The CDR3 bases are TGCGCCAGCAGTGTGCAGGGGGTGTCCACTGAAGCTTTCTTT.

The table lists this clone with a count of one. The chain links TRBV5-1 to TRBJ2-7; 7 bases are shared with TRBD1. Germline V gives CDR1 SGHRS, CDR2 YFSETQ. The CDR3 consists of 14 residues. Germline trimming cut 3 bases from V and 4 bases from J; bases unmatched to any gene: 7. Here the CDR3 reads CASSSRGLLYEQYF. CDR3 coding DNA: TGCGCCAGCAGCTCCAGGGGGTTACTATACGAGCAGTACTTC.

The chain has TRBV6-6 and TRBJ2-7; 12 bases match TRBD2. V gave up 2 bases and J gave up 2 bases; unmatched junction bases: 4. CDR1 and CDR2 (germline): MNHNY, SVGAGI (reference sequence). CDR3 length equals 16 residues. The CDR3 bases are TGTGCCAGCAGTTACAAGACTAGCGGGGGACCCTACGAGCAGTACTTC. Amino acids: CASSYKTSGGPYEQYF.

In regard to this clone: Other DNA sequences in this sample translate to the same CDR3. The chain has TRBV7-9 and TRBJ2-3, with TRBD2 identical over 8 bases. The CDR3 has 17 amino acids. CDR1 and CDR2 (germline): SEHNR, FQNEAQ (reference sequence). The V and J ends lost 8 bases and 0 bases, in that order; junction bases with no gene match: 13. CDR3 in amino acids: CASRGPGGRGSTDTQYF. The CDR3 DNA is TGTGCCAGCCGGGGCCCGGGGGGGCGGGGAAGCACAGATACGCAGTATTTT.

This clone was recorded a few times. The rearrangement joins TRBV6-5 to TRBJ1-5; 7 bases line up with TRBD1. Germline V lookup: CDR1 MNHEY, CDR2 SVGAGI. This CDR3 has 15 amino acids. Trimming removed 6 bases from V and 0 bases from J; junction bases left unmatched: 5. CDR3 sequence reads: CASRSPGGSNQPQHF. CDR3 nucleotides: TGTGCCAGCAGGAGTCCAGGGGGTAGCAATCAGCCCCAGCATTTT.

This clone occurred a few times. The CDR3 protein is CASSRGMGPYNEQFF. The CDR3 DNA reads TGTGCCAGCAGTCGGGGGATGGGCCCCTACAATGAGCAGTTCTTC. The V call is TRBV28, the J call TRBJ2-1, with D perhaps matching TRBD2 (6 bases). This CDR3 has 15 amino acids. CDR1 is MDHEN and CDR2 is SYDVKM in the germline V gene. V lost 5 bases to trimming and J lost 2 bases, with 13 bases between them. Supplemented by reference TRBV28 and TRBJ2-1, the full variable domain reads DVKVTQSSRYLVKRTGEKVFLECVQDMDHENMFWYRQDPGLGLRLIYFSYDVKMKEKGDIPEGYSVSREKKERFSLILESASTNQTSMYLCASSRGMGPYNEQFFGPGTRLTVL.

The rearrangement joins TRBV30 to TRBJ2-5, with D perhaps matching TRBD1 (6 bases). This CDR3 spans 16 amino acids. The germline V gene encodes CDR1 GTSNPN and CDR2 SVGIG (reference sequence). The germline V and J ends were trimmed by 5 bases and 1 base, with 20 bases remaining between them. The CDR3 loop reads CAWEEKDSSFQETQYF. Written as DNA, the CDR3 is TGTGCCTGGGAGGAGAAGGACAGCTCCTTCCAAGAGACCCAGTACTTC.

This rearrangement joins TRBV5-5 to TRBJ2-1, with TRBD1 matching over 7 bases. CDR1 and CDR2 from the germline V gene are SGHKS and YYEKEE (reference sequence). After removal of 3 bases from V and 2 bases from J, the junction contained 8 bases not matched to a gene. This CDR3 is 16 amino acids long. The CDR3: CASSSHGTAPYNEQFF. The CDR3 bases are TGTGCCAGCAGCTCCCACGGGACAGCCCCCTACAATGAGCAGTTCTTC.

CDR3: CATSEGQGYGYTF. CDR3 nucleotide sequence: TGTGCCACCAGCGAAGGACAGGGGTATGGCTACACCTTC. V and J are TRBV15 and TRBJ1-2; TRBD1 agrees at 9 bases. Per the germline V gene, CDR1 is LNHNV and CDR2 is YYDKDF (reference sequence). V dropped 5 bases and J dropped 5; count of bases not matched to a gene: 3. CDR3 size: 13 residues. Full variable domain (outside the CDR3, taken from reference TRBV15 and TRBJ1-2): DAMVIQNPRYQVTQFGKPVTLSCSQTLNHNVMYWYQQKSSQAPKLLFHYYDKDFNNEADTPDNFQSRRPNTSFCFLDIRSPGLGDTAMYLCATSEGQGYGYTFGSGTRLTVV.

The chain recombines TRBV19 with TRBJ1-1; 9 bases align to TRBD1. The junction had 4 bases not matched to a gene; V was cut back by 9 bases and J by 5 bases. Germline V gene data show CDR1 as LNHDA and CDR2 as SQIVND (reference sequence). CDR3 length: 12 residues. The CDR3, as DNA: TGTGCCAGCGGGACAGGGTGGACTGAAGCTTTCTTT. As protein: CASGTGWTEAFF.

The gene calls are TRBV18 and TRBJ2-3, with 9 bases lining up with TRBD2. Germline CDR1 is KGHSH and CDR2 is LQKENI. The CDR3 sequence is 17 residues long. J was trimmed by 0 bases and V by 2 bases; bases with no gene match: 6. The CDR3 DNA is TGTGCCAGCTCACCAAGTGCGGGGGGGCTGAGCACAGATACGCAGTATTTT. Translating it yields CASSPSAGGLSTDTQYF.

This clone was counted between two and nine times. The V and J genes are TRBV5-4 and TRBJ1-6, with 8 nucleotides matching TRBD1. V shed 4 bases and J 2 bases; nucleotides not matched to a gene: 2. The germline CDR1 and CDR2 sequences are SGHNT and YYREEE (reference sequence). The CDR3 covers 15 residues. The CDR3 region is CASSADRAYNSPLHF. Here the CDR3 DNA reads TGTGCCAGCAGCGCGGACAGGGCCTATAATTCACCCCTCCACTTT.

CDR3 nucleotides: TGTGCCAGCAGTTTAGGACGGCCCCGGGACAGATATCAGCCCCAGCATTTT. This gives the protein CASSLGRPRDRYQPQHF. The V and J genes are TRBV28 and TRBJ1-5; 7 bases fit TRBD1. The CDR3 contains 17 residues. Trimming at V came to 2 bases and at J to 5 bases, leaving 12 bases not matched to a gene. CDR1 is MDHEN and CDR2 is SYDVKM in the germline V gene.

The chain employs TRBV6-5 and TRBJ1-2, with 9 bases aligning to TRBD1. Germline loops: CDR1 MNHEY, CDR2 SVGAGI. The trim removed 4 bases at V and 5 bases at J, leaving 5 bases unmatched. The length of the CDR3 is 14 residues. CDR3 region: CASSFQQGAYGYTF. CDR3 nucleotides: TGTGCCAGCAGTTTCCAACAGGGGGCTTATGGCTACACCTTC.

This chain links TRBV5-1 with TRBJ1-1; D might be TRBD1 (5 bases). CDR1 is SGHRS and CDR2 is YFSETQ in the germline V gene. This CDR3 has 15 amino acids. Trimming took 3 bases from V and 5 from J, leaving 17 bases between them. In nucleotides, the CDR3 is TGCGCCAGCAGCTGGGGCGCAGTGGAGGGGACTGAAGCTTTCTTT. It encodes CASSWGAVEGTEAFF.

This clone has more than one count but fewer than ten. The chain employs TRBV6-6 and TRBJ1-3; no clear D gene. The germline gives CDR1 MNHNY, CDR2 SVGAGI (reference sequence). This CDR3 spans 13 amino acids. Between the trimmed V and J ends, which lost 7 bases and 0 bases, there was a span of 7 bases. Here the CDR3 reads CASIPFSGNTIYF. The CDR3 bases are TGTGCCAGCATTCCGTTCTCTGGAAACACCATATATTTT.

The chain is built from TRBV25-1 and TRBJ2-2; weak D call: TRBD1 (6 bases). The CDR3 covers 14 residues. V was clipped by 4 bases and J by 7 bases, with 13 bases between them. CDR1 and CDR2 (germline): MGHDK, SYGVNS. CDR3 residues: CASSVTGIGGELFF. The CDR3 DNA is TGTGCCAGCAGTGTAACAGGGATCGGCGGGGAGCTGTTTTTT.

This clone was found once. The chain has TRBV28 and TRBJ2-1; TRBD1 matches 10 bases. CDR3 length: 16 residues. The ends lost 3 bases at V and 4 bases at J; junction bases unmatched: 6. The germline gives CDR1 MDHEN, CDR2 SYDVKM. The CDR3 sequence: CASSFSPGQGYNEQFF. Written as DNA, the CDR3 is TGTGCCAGCAGTTTTTCCCCGGGACAGGGGTACAATGAGCAGTTCTTC.

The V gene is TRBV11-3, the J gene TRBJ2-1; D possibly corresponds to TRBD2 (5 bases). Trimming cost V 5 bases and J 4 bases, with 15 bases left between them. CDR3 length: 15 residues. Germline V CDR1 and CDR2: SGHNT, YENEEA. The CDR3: CASSPSGLPYNEQFF. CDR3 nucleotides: TGTGCCAGCAGCCCCAGCGGACTTCCTTACAATGAGCAGTTCTTC.